These 29 T cell receptor beta chains originate from one sample sequenced in a study of metastatic and nonmetastatic thyroid tumors. Every patient was untreated before thyroid surgery. With MiXCR, TCRdb called clones anew from the PCR reads. Seen here are some 23,000 clones, 9.5% to 12% observed once, and the top ten hold roughly 30%. The sample comprised blood. All receptors come from a female donor with papillary thyroid cancer or a benign thyroid nodule (not recorded which). Some clones in this sample may be carry-over from other donors' samples.

Judged by abundance, this clone is medium-sized. The chain recombines TRBV6-1 with TRBJ2-7; maybe TRBD1 (5 bases). Trimming left V 6 bases short and J 2 bases short, with 8 bases between. Germline V CDR1 and CDR2: MNHNS, SASEGT. The CDR3 covers 12 residues. The CDR3 spells CASRYRTYEQYF. For the CDR3, the DNA is TGTGCCAGCAGATACAGGACCTACGAGCAGTACTTC.

This clone was seen many times. V is TRBV19 and J is TRBJ2-3; D is perhaps TRBD2 (6 bases). Trimming took off 3 bases at V and 0 bases at J, with 10 bases between the two ends. CDR3 length equals 15 residues. The V gene's germline CDR1 is LNHDA and CDR2 SQIVND (reference sequence). The CDR3: CASSITSPSTDTQYF. As DNA, the CDR3 is TGTGCCAGTAGTATTACTAGCCCTAGCACAGATACGCAGTATTTT.

This clone showed up just a few times. Given the absence of the conserved phenylalanine or tryptophan at the CDR3 end, a read error is likely. The rearrangement links TRBV12-3 or TRBV12-4 to TRBJ1-2, with D perhaps matching TRBD1 (6 bases). The CDR3 extends over 12 amino acids. Trimming took off 6 bases at V and 6 bases at J, with 11 bases between the two ends. CDR3 amino acids: CASRAGEHGYTL. Written as DNA, the CDR3 is TGTGCCAGCAGAGCAGGGGAACATGGCTACACCTTA.

This clone has at least ten counts. The genes are TRBV15 and TRBJ1-6, with 8 bases that match TRBD1. Germline-derived CDR1 and CDR2 are LNHNV and YYDKDF (reference sequence). The CDR3 covers 14 residues. Losses at the gene ends were 2 bases for V and 9 bases for J; bases not matched to a gene: 3. The CDR3 protein is CATSRRTGLSPLHF. CDR3 DNA: TGTGCCACCAGCAGAAGGACAGGGCTTTCACCCCTCCACTTT.

Within the sample, this clone is medium-sized. In DNA, the CDR3 is TGTGCCAGCAGGCTAGCGGGAGGGCCCTACGAGCAGTACTTC. Protein sequence: CASRLAGGPYEQYF. This sequence joins TRBV12-3 or TRBV12-4 and TRBJ2-7; the match to TRBD2 covers 12 bases. This CDR3 contains 14 residues. The J segment lost 2 bases and the V segment lost 6 bases, leaving 2 bases of the junction unmatched.

This clone was counted between two and nine times. A single base separates this from a much larger clone, so it may be a read error. The chain employs TRBV6-2 or TRBV6-3 and TRBJ2-1; D unclear. This CDR3 has 13 residues. CDR1 is MNHEY and CDR2 is SVGEGT in the germline V gene. CDR3 loop: CAGSSTSRNEQFF. Here the CDR3 DNA reads TGTGCAGGCAGTTCCACGTCCAGAAATGAGCAGTTCTTC.

The table lists this clone with a few counts. The rearrangement joins TRBV28 to TRBJ2-1; 9 bases align to TRBD2. CDR1 MDHEN and CDR2 SYDVKM come from the germline V gene. The trim removed 3 bases at V and 7 bases at J, leaving 4 bases unmatched. The length of the CDR3 is 14 residues. CDR3 sequence: CASSLGSGGNEQFF. CDR3 DNA: TGTGCCAGCAGTTTGGGTAGCGGGGGTAATGAGCAGTTCTTC.

This clone came up many times. This clone may be a read error of a much larger clone one base away. The chain is built from TRBV6-1 and TRBJ2-2; D might be TRBD2 (5 bases). Germline CDR1 is MNHNS and CDR2 is SASEGT. There are 16 residues in the CDR3. The DNA for the CDR3 is TGTGCCAGCAGGAGCCCCCCACAGTCGAACACCGGGGAGCGGTTTTTT. This gives the protein CASRSPPQSNTGERFF.

This clone turned up a few times. With a much larger clone just one base away, this may be a read error. Other DNA sequences in the same sample also yield this CDR3. V usage is TRBV6-1 and J usage is TRBJ1-4; D is possibly TRBD1 (6 bases). Germline CDR1 reads MNHNS; CDR2 reads SASEGT. This CDR3 has 14 residues. The V end was cut by 7 bases, the J end by 11 bases, with 20 bases between. In nucleotides, the CDR3 is TGTGCCAGCACCCCCGGGGGCCCTCCTGAGAAACTGTTTTTT. This codes for CASTPGGPPEKLFF.

This clone was counted at least ten times. The identical CDR3 is also encoded by other nucleotide sequences in the sample. The chain employs TRBV30 and TRBJ1-1, with 7 bases that match TRBD1. Germline V CDR1 and CDR2: GTSNPN, SVGIG (reference sequence). The junction had 3 bases not matched to a gene; V was cut back by 1 base and J by 1 base. This CDR3 contains 14 residues. CDR3 in amino acids: CAWSEGQSNTEAFF. The CDR3, as DNA: TGTGCCTGGAGTGAGGGACAGTCGAACACTGAAGCTTTCTTT.

This clone appeared many times. The chain employs TRBV11-2 and TRBJ2-1, with 7 bases fitting TRBD2. The CDR3 length is 18 residues. CDR1 SGHAT and CDR2 FQNNGV come from the germline V gene. With V trimmed by 0 bases and J by 9 bases, 17 bases remained unmatched. The CDR3 sequence: CASSLDGFGLVLGVEQFF. Here the CDR3 DNA reads TGTGCCAGCAGCTTAGATGGGTTCGGACTAGTTCTGGGGGTTGAGCAGTTCTTC.

Regarding this clone: A single base separates this from a much larger clone, so it may be a read error. Other nucleotide sequences in the sample specify the same CDR3. V is TRBV20-1 and J is TRBJ1-1; D unclear. The CDR3 runs 11 residues. Germline values: CDR1 DFQATT, CDR2 SNEGSKA (reference sequence). CDR3 in amino acids: CSARDLYFGFF. CDR3 coding DNA: TGCAGCGCTAGAGATCTGTATTTTGGTTTCTTT.

This clone was recorded many times. This chain links TRBV9 with TRBJ2-1, with D possibly TRBD2 on 5 matching bases. The V end was cut by 0 bases, the J end by 6 bases, with 7 bases between. Germline V gene data show CDR1 as SGDLS and CDR2 as YYNGEE. This CDR3 has 13 amino acids. CDR3 sequence reads: CASSVVGANEQFF. For the CDR3, the DNA is TGTGCCAGCAGCGTAGTGGGAGCCAATGAGCAGTTCTTC. Full variable domain (rest looked up from reference TRBV9 and TRBJ2-1): DSGVTQTPKHLITATGQRVTLRCSPRSGDLSVYWYQQSLDQGLQFLIQYYNGEERAKGNILERFSAQQFPDLHSELNLSSLELGDSALYFCASSVVGANEQFFGPGTRLTVL.

There are many counts of this clone. The rearrangement joins TRBV27 to TRBJ2-2, with D tentatively TRBD1 or TRBD2 (5 bases each). Germline loops: CDR1 MNHEY, CDR2 SMNVEV (reference sequence). Trimming pared 4 bases from V and 6 bases from J, leaving 9 bases between. This CDR3 contains 13 residues. For the CDR3, the DNA is TGTGCCAGCAGTTGGCAGGGACCCGGGGAGCTGTTTTTT. Protein: CASSWQGPGELFF.

Many counts were recorded for this clone. J is TRBJ1-5 and V is TRBV28; D is ambiguous. The V and J ends lost 8 bases and 4 bases respectively, with 9 bases between them. Germline assignment: CDR1 MDHEN and CDR2 SYDVKM. CDR3 length: 12 residues. The CDR3 region is CASQSGNQPQHF. CDR3 DNA sequence: TGTGCCAGCCAATCCGGGAATCAGCCCCAGCATTTT.

This clone was recorded at least ten times. V is TRBV5-1 and J is TRBJ2-7; D ambiguous. There are 14 residues in the CDR3. Germline V gives CDR1 SGHRS, CDR2 YFSETQ. The germline V and J ends were trimmed by 0 bases and 1 base, with 8 bases remaining between them. CDR3 coding DNA: TGCGCCAGCAGCTTGGTAGGCCAATCCTACGAGCAGTACTTC. Translated, it gives CASSLVGQSYEQYF.

The DNA for the CDR3 is TGTGCCAGCAGTGAACGATCACTACTAGCGGGTGATGAGCAGTTCTTC. Translating it yields CASSERSLLAGDEQFF. J is TRBJ2-1 and V is TRBV6-1, with TRBD2 matching over 9 bases. The CDR3 is 16 residues long. The germline gives CDR1 MNHNS, CDR2 SASEGT. Unmatched junction bases numbered 10, after V lost 2 bases and J lost 8 bases.

This clone appeared many times. The chain links TRBV2 to TRBJ2-1, with TRBD2 matching over 11 bases. The CDR3 is 16 amino acids. The J segment lost 5 bases and the V segment lost 6 bases, leaving 9 bases of the junction unmatched. CDR1 and CDR2 from the germline V gene are SNHLY and FYNNEI. The CDR3 nucleotides are TGTGCCAGCAGCCGTACTAGCGGGGGAGGGCACAATGAGCAGTTCTTC. Its translation: CASSRTSGGGHNEQFF.

This clone was recorded a few times. The chain uses TRBV12-5 and TRBJ1-1, with D possibly being TRBD1 (6 bases). The length of the CDR3 is 13 residues. V lost 9 bases and J lost 1, with 12 bases in between. CDR1 is LGHNT and CDR2 is FRNRAP in the germline V gene. The CDR3 DNA is TGTGCTAGCGAGGGGGGCGGGAACACTGAAGCTTTCTTT. Translated, it gives CASEGGGNTEAFF.

This clone has ten or more counts. The chain recombines TRBV19 with TRBJ1-2; the D is unclear. Germline V CDR1 and CDR2: LNHDA, SQIVND (reference sequence). The CDR3 sequence is 16 residues long. V shed 7 bases and J shed 1 base, with 19 bases lying between them. CDR3: CASKNRHFPFNYGYTF. As DNA, the CDR3 is TGTGCCAGTAAGAACCGCCACTTCCCTTTTAACTATGGCTACACCTTC.

Ten or more counts support this clone. The chain uses TRBV30 and TRBJ2-2; TRBD2 matches at 12 bases. V dropped 2 bases and J dropped 3; count of bases not matched to a gene: 7. The germline V gene encodes CDR1 GTSNPN and CDR2 SVGIG (reference sequence). The CDR3 has 17 amino acids. The CDR3 reads CAWSLKTSGRYTGELFF. CDR3 DNA: TGTGCCTGGAGTCTTAAAACTAGCGGGAGGTACACCGGGGAGCTGTTTTTT. The whole variable domain, filled in from reference TRBV30 and TRBJ2-2, reads SQTIHQWPATLVQPVGSPLSLECTVEGTSNPNLYWYRQAAGRGLQLLFYSVGIGQISSEVPQNLSASRPQDRQFILSSKKLLLSDSGFYLCAWSLKTSGRYTGELFFGEGSRLTVL.

This clone was seen repeatedly, ten times or more. V is TRBV28 and J is TRBJ1-1; D ambiguous. The germline V gene has CDR1 MDHEN and CDR2 SYDVKM. V was cut by 1 base and J by 6 bases, with 12 bases left in between. This CDR3 contains 14 residues. Written as DNA, the CDR3 is TGTGCCAGCAGTTTATTACACCGTAAGGCTGAAGCTTTCTTT. Its translation: CASSLLHRKAEAFF.

This rearrangement joins TRBV11-2 to TRBJ1-4, with no clear D. This CDR3 is 18 amino acids long. Trimming took 0 bases from V and 6 from J, leaving 20 bases between them. CDR1 is SGHAT and CDR2 is FQNNGV in the germline V gene. This CDR3 is CASSLDRVRSQIHEKLFF. The CDR3 DNA is TGTGCCAGCAGCTTAGATCGGGTGAGGAGTCAGATACATGAAAAACTGTTTTTT.

There are many counts of this clone. The chain couples TRBV7-2 to TRBJ2-1, with no clear D. Trimming took 5 bases from V and 5 from J, leaving 16 bases between them. CDR1 is SGHTA and CDR2 is FQGNSA in the germline V gene. The length of the CDR3 is 15 residues. This chain's CDR3 is CASSRDIWTNNEQFF. CDR3 in DNA: TGTGCCAGCAGCCGCGATATTTGGACGAACAATGAGCAGTTCTTC. Full variable domain (remainder filled in from reference TRBV7-2 and TRBJ2-1): GAGVSQSPSNKVTEKGKDVELRCDPISGHTALYWYRQSLGQGLEFLIYFQGNSAPDKSGLPSDRFSAERTGGSVSTLTIQRTQQEDSAVYLCASSRDIWTNNEQFFGPGTRLTVL.

The chain is built from TRBV4-1 and TRBJ1-1, with D uncertain. The CDR3 runs 14 residues. V lost 1 base and J 2 bases, leaving 8 bases between the germline ends. Germline V CDR1 and CDR2: MGHRA, YSYEKL. The CDR3 DNA reads as TGCGCCAGCAGCCAAGTCGGGGAAAACACTGAAGCTTTCTTT. It translates to CASSQVGENTEAFF.

This clone turned up a few times. A clone one base away is much larger, so this may be a read error. The rearrangement joins TRBV10-1 to TRBJ2-5; 9 nucleotides align to TRBD2. This CDR3 region has 15 residues. Looked up from germline, CDR1 is WNHNN and CDR2 is SYGVQD (reference sequence). J lost 1 base, V lost 3 bases, and 3 bases had no gene match. CDR3 DNA sequence: TGCGCCAGCAGTGATAGGCGGGAGGGCCAAGAGACCCAGTACTTC. Translated, it gives CASSDRREGQETQYF.

A single count supports this clone. A much larger clone is a single base away; this may be a read error. The same CDR3 also results from other DNA sequences found in this sample. V usage is TRBV20-1 and J usage is TRBJ2-5; D not certain. The CDR3 covers 14 residues. V dropped 1 base and J dropped 2 bases, with 11 bases sitting between them. CDR1 and CDR2 (germline): DFQATT, SNEGSKA (reference sequence). The CDR3 loop is CSARGQLHQETQYF. Here the CDR3 DNA reads TGCAGTGCTAGAGGCCAACTACATCAAGAGACCCAGTACTTC.

As concerns this clone: Just one base apart from a much larger clone, this may be a read error. Other DNA sequences in this specimen translate into the identical CDR3. V and J are TRBV27 and TRBJ2-5; 7 bases align to TRBD1. This CDR3 region has 15 residues. Germline CDR1 MNHEY, CDR2 SMNVEV (reference sequence). After removal of 5 bases from V and 5 bases from J, the junction contained 11 bases not matched to a gene. This CDR3 reads CASSQGTATGETQYF. CDR3 coding DNA: TGTGCCAGCAGTCAAGGGACAGCGACAGGTGAGACCCAGTACTTC.

This clone was observed a few times. J is TRBJ1-1 and V is TRBV11-1, with D possibly matching TRBD1 (5 bases). Trimming took off 4 bases at V and 3 bases at J, with 27 bases between the two ends. The CDR3 consists of 19 residues. Looked up from germline, CDR1 is SGHAT and CDR2 is FQDESV (reference sequence). The chain's CDR3 is CASSSYLVRGRGPYTEAFF. DNA for the CDR3: TGTGCCAGCAGCTCCTACCTCGTTCGGGGGAGGGGACCGTACACTGAAGCTTTCTTT.